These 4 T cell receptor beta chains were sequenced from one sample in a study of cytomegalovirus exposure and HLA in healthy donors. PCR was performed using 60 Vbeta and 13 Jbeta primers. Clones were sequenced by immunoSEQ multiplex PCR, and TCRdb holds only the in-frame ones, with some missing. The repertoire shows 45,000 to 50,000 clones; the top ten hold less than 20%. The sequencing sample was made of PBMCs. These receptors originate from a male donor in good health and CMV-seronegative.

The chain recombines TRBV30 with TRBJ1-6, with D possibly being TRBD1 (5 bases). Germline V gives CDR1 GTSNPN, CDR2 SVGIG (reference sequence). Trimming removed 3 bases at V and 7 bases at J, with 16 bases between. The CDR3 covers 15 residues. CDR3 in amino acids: CAWSSNRNQNSPLHF. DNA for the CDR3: TGTGCCTGGAGCTCTAACAGGAATCAAAATTCACCCCTCCACTTT.

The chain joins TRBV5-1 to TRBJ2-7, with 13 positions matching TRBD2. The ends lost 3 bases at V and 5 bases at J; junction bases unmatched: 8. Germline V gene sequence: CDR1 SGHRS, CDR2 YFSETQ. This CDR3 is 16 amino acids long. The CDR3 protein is CASSSLAGGPRDEQYF. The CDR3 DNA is TGCGCCAGCAGCTCACTAGCGGGGGGGCCTAGGGACGAGCAGTACTTC.

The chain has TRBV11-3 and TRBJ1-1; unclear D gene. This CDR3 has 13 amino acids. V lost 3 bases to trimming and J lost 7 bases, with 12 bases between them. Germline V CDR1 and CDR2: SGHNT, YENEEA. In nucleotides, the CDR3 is TGTGCCAGCAGCTTGGAGGGTCTAGGTGAAGCTTTCTTT. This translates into CASSLEGLGEAFF.

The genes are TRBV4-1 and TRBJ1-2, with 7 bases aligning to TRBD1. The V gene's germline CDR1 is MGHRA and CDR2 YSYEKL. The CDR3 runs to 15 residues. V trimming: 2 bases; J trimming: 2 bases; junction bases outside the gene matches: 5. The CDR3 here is CASSQRATGNYGYTF. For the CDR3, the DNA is TGCGCCAGCAGCCAAAGGGCGACAGGGAACTATGGCTACACCTTC.